This section outlines one TCR beta chain sequence together with its context. The antigen remains undetermined. This sample was included in a study of blood T cells in healthy people across ages. The authors ran a second PCR of 7 to 11 cycles using a sample-barcoded 5' primer and a J-beta primer mix. Each CDR3 protein is one row after TCRdb ran MiXCR on the 5' RACE reads. The sample lists 730,000 or so distinct CDR3 sequences; around 46% were seen once. Trimming shortened V by 6 bases and J by 0 bases, and 23 bases separated the two germline ends. The CDR3 length is 18 residues. Looked up from germline, CDR1 is MNHEY and CDR2 is SVGEGT. Study-level points and caveats: Unsorted PBMC material precluded a definitive naive versus antigen-experienced comparison.

The rearrangement joins TRBV6-2 or TRBV6-3 to TRBJ2-5; D assignment may be TRBD1 or TRBD2 (5 bases each). Sequencing was performed on blood. The TCR was taken from a woman between 55 and 75 years old in good health. The CDR3 reads CASSQRSGAYKYQETQYF. The CDR3 region has the DNA TGTGCCAGCAGCCAAAGGTCCGGGGCCTACAAGTACCAAGAGACCCAGTACTTC.